This passage covers 27 T cell receptor beta chains from one sample sequenced in a study of cytomegalovirus exposure and HLA in healthy donors. The PCR made use of 60 Vbeta and 13 Jbeta primers. The table came from immunoSEQ multiplex PCR; TCRdb's copy has only in-frame clones and leaves some out. The table records more than 90,000 clones, about four fifths of them present only once. The material sequenced was PBMCs. The source is a middle-aged woman in good health and CMV-seropositive.

The CDR3 here is CAWSRTSGRDTQYF. CDR3 sequence (DNA): TGTGCCTGGAGCCGGACTAGCGGGAGAGATACGCAGTATTTT. The chain combines TRBV30 with TRBJ2-3; 13 nucleotides match TRBD2. V was clipped by 3 bases and J by 5 bases; unmatched bases: 2. CDR1 and CDR2 (germline): GTSNPN, SVGIG (reference sequence). CDR3 length: 14 residues.

The rearrangement uses TRBV5-1 and TRBJ2-1, with a tentative D call TRBD1 (6 bases). CDR3 size: 15 residues. Between the trimmed V and J ends, which lost 0 bases and 5 bases, there was a span of 12 bases. Germline lookup yields CDR1 SGHRS and CDR2 YFSETQ. CDR3 sequence (DNA): TGCGCCAGCAGCTTGGCCGGCGGACAGCACAATGAGCAGTTCTTC. Translating gives CASSLAGGQHNEQFF.

V and J are TRBV30 and TRBJ1-1, with TRBD1 as a possible D gene (5 bases). CDR3 length: 13 residues. Looked up from germline, CDR1 is GTSNPN and CDR2 is SVGIG (reference sequence). The V end lost 1 base, the J end lost 3 bases, and 9 bases lay between the germline ends. The CDR3, as DNA: TGTGCCTGGAGTGGGACACATGACACTGAAGCTTTCTTT. Protein sequence: CAWSGTHDTEAFF. The full variable domain, its missing parts supplied by reference TRBV30 and TRBJ1-1, is SQTIHQWPATLVQPVGSPLSLECTVEGTSNPNLYWYRQAAGRGLQLLFYSVGIGQISSEVPQNLSASRPQDRQFILSSKKLLLSDSGFYLCAWSGTHDTEAFFGQGTRLTVV.

This chain uses TRBV4-2 with TRBJ1-2; 7 bases match TRBD1. Germline loops: CDR1 LGHNA, CDR2 YNFKEQ. CDR3 length: 14 amino acids. V shed 4 bases, J shed 4 bases, and the junction held 6 bases outside the gene matches. In DNA, the CDR3 is TGTGCCAGCAGCCTCATGACAGGGAGCTATGGCTACACCTTC. The encoded protein is CASSLMTGSYGYTF.

The genes are TRBV11-2 and TRBJ2-2; 8 bases match TRBD2. The V segment lost 4 bases and the J segment 6 bases; nucleotides outside the gene matches: 13. The germline gives CDR1 SGHAT, CDR2 FQNNGV. CDR3 size: 17 residues. The CDR3 bases are TGTGCCAGCAGCTCCCTGGGGAGCGGGAGCGGCGCCGGGGAGCTGTTTTTT. It encodes CASSSLGSGSGAGELFF.

The rearrangement uses TRBV25-1 and TRBJ2-7; 9 bases are a match to TRBD2. The germline gives CDR1 MGHDK, CDR2 SYGVNS. This CDR3 comprises 15 residues. Unmatched junction bases numbered 10, after V lost 8 bases and J lost 2 bases. CDR3 amino acids: CASGGTSPTPYEQYF. Written as DNA, the CDR3 is TGTGCCAGCGGGGGGACTAGCCCAACTCCCTACGAGCAGTACTTC.

V gene TRBV19 combines with J gene TRBJ2-7, with D possibly matching TRBD2 (5 bases). V lost 5 bases to trimming and J lost 0 bases, with 11 bases between them. The germline gives CDR1 LNHDA, CDR2 SQIVND (reference sequence). CDR3 length: 14 amino acids. The CDR3 is CASSSGIISYEQYF. In DNA, the CDR3 is TGTGCCAGTAGTTCCGGGATCATCTCCTACGAGCAGTACTTC.

The V call is TRBV5-5, the J call TRBJ2-3; 7 bases align to TRBD1. CDR3 size: 15 residues. Germline assignment: CDR1 SGHKS and CDR2 YYEKEE (reference sequence). The junction had 9 bases not matched to a gene; V was cut back by 6 bases and J by 2 bases. As DNA, the CDR3 is TGTGCCAGCATCACGGCACAGGGGATCACAGATACGCAGTATTTT. Protein sequence: CASITAQGITDTQYF.

The chain recombines TRBV5-4 with TRBJ2-5; D is perhaps TRBD1 (5 bases). Germline V CDR1 and CDR2: SGHNT, YYREEE (reference sequence). Trimming removed 1 base at V and 0 bases at J, with 7 bases between. The CDR3 consists of 14 residues. CDR3 residues: CASSLTGHQETQYF. The DNA of the CDR3 is TGTGCCAGCAGCTTGACAGGCCACCAAGAGACCCAGTACTTC. The variable domain in full, with the rest retrieved from reference TRBV5-4 and TRBJ2-5, is ETGVTQSPTHLIKTRGQQVTLRCSSQSGHNTVSWYQQALGQGPQFIFQYYREEENGRGNFPPRFSGLQFPNYSSELNVNALELDDSALYLCASSLTGHQETQYFGPGTRLLVL.

The chain is built from TRBV5-1 and TRBJ1-1; the D is unclear. CDR1 is SGHRS, CDR2 YFSETQ, per germline. V lost 2 bases to trimming and J lost 0 bases, with 11 bases between them. CDR3 length: 15 residues. DNA of the CDR3: TGCGCCAGCAGCTTCGAGCCGCGGGTGAACACTGAAGCTTTCTTT. Residues: CASSFEPRVNTEAFF.

The CDR3 here is CASSLSASTEAFF. The DNA of the CDR3 is TGTGCCAGCAGCTTATCGGCTAGCACTGAAGCTTTCTTT. V usage is TRBV7-9 and J usage is TRBJ1-1; the D is unclear. The germline gives CDR1 SEHNR, CDR2 FQNEAQ (reference sequence). Trimming pared 2 bases from V and 4 bases from J, leaving 8 bases between. The CDR3 extends over 13 amino acids.

The chain combines TRBV28 with TRBJ2-3; 13 positions match TRBD2. CDR1 and CDR2 from the germline V gene are MDHEN and SYDVKM. The CDR3 is made up of 15 amino acids. V trimming: 6 bases; J trimming: 5 bases; junction bases outside the gene matches: 5. CDR3 sequence reads: CASRNRLAGGDTQYF. DNA of the CDR3: TGTGCCAGCAGGAATAGACTAGCGGGAGGAGATACGCAGTATTTT.

The rearrangement joins TRBV19 to TRBJ2-3; TRBD1 aligns across 9 bases. This CDR3 region has 17 residues. Per the germline V gene, CDR1 is LNHDA and CDR2 is SQIVND (reference sequence). With V trimmed by 7 bases and J by 5 bases, 16 bases remained unmatched. CDR3 in DNA: TGTGCCAGTACCCCAAGTCCAACCGGGACAGGGATAGATACGCAGTATTTT. It codes for CASTPSPTGTGIDTQYF.

This clone was observed a few times. This chain uses TRBV6-1 with TRBJ2-7, with TRBD2 identical over 12 bases. V lost 2 bases to trimming and J lost 5 bases; unmatched junction nucleotides: 7. The CDR3 length is 16 residues. Looked up from germline, CDR1 is MNHNS and CDR2 is SASEGT. Here the CDR3 DNA reads TGTGCCAGCAGTGAACAAGGACTAGCGGGAAGGAACGAGCAGTACTTC. As protein: CASSEQGLAGRNEQYF.

In DNA, the CDR3 is TGTGCTAGTGGCAAGGGACTCACCAATGAGCAGTTCTTC. Its protein is CASGKGLTNEQFF. J is TRBJ2-1 and V is TRBV12-5; weak D call: TRBD2 (6 bases). Trimming cost V 6 bases and J 6 bases, with 12 bases left between them. The CDR3 extends over 13 amino acids. The germline CDR1 and CDR2 sequences are LGHNT and FRNRAP.

CDR3 sequence: CASSTGQGQETQYF. DNA for the CDR3: TGTGCCAGCAGCACCGGACAGGGCCAAGAGACCCAGTACTTC. The chain combines TRBV7-8 with TRBJ2-5; 8 bases fit TRBD1. Germline-derived CDR1 and CDR2 are SGHVS and FQNEAQ. The CDR3 length is 14 residues. V shed 5 bases, J shed 1 base, and the junction held 3 bases outside the gene matches.

This clone was detected a few times. The genes are TRBV10-1 and TRBJ2-7; TRBD1 matches at 9 bases. The CDR3 sequence is 15 residues long. V was clipped by 9 bases and J by 6 bases; unmatched bases: 15. Germline lookup yields CDR1 WNHNN and CDR2 SYGVQD (reference sequence). This CDR3 is CARPLTGTGFGEQYF. In nucleotides, the CDR3 is TGCGCCAGGCCCCTAACCGGGACAGGGTTTGGCGAGCAGTACTTC.

The chain joins TRBV6-1 to TRBJ2-7, with D possibly matching TRBD2 (6 bases). The CDR3 is made up of 13 amino acids. V dropped 6 bases and J dropped 2 bases, with 11 bases sitting between them. Germline lookup yields CDR1 MNHNS and CDR2 SASEGT. The CDR3 nucleotides read TGTGCCAGCAGCTCCCCGGGGGCCTACGAGCAGTACTTC. Its protein product is CASSSPGAYEQYF.

The rearrangement links TRBV6-1 to TRBJ1-1; D not resolved. The CDR3 runs to 13 residues. V was clipped by 2 bases and J by 6 bases, with 10 bases between them. Germline CDR1 MNHNS, CDR2 SASEGT. The CDR3 is CASSELGVSEAFF. CDR3 sequence (DNA): TGTGCCAGCAGTGAATTAGGAGTTTCTGAAGCTTTCTTT.

The CDR3 DNA reads as TGCGCCAGCAGCTTGGTGCCAGGGGGCGCGTCCTACGAGCAGTACTTC. Translated: CASSLVPGGASYEQYF. V and J are TRBV5-1 and TRBJ2-7; 8 bases match TRBD1. Germline CDR1 is SGHRS and CDR2 is YFSETQ. V trimming: 0 bases; J trimming: 1 base; junction bases outside the gene matches: 6. This CDR3 is 16 amino acids long.

In its sample, this clone was seen a few times. The chain has TRBV28 and TRBJ2-1; 8 bases agree with TRBD2. V trimming: 5 bases; J trimming: 3 bases; junction bases outside the gene matches: 6. CDR1 MDHEN and CDR2 SYDVKM come from the germline V gene. The CDR3 length is 15 residues. CDR3 residues: CASSGAGVFYNEQFF. The CDR3 DNA sequence: TGTGCCAGCAGTGGAGCGGGAGTTTTCTACAATGAGCAGTTCTTC.

The rearrangement joins TRBV5-1 to TRBJ2-3; 16 nucleotides match TRBD2. This CDR3 is built from 16 residues. V shed 4 bases and J 3 bases; nucleotides not matched to a gene: 2. The germline CDR1 and CDR2 sequences are SGHRS and YFSETQ. Written as DNA, the CDR3 is TGCGCCAGCAGCCCGGGACTAGCGGGAGGGACAGATACGCAGTATTTT. Its translation: CASSPGLAGGTDTQYF.

V usage is TRBV6-1 and J usage is TRBJ1-2; D remains unclear. V was trimmed by 5 bases and J by 8 bases, leaving 12 bases between them. CDR1 MNHNS and CDR2 SASEGT come from the germline V gene. The CDR3 totals 12 residues. CDR3 amino acids: CASSPTSRGYTF. The CDR3 bases are TGTGCCAGCAGTCCGACCTCGCGGGGCTACACCTTC.

This clone is labeled as medium-sized. The chain has TRBV4-1 and TRBJ1-5, with unresolved D. The V end was cut by 0 bases, the J end by 0 bases, with 6 bases between. Germline assignment: CDR1 MGHRA and CDR2 YSYEKL. The CDR3 contains 15 residues. CDR3 in DNA: TGCGCCAGCAGCCAAGAACAGTATAGCAATCAGCCCCAGCATTTT. This codes for CASSQEQYSNQPQHF.

V gene TRBV10-3 combines with J gene TRBJ1-3; unclear D gene. This CDR3 is 14 amino acids long. V lost 2 bases, J lost 0 bases, and 5 bases lay in between. Germline loops: CDR1 ENHRY, CDR2 SYGVKD. CDR3 sequence reads: CAISETASGNTIYF. DNA for the CDR3: TGTGCCATCAGTGAGACAGCCTCTGGAAACACCATATATTTT.

The table lists this clone with a few counts. The CDR3 DNA reads as TGTGCCAGCAGCTTAGGGACAGGGGGCGCCTACATGAACACTGAAGCTTTCTTT. Encoded protein: CASSLGTGGAYMNTEAFF. The J gene is TRBJ1-1, the V gene TRBV7-9; the match to TRBD1 covers 11 bases. Looked up from germline, CDR1 is SEHNR and CDR2 is FQNEAQ (reference sequence). The V gene end was trimmed by 1 base and the J gene end by 0 bases; junction bases not matched to a gene: 7. The CDR3 is 18 amino acids.

The rearrangement joins TRBV28 to TRBJ2-3, with D unclear. Germline CDR1 reads MDHEN; CDR2 reads SYDVKM. There are 12 residues in the CDR3. V was clipped by 6 bases and J by 5 bases, with 9 bases between them. CDR3 sequence: CASSNLVDTQYF. In DNA, the CDR3 is TGTGCCAGCAGCAACCTAGTAGATACGCAGTATTTT.